This T cell receptor beta chain came from a study of CD8 T cells in ankylosing spondylitis. Study observations and caveats: Seemingly characteristic of ankylosing spondylitis blood was a TCR beta motif consisting of about 8 highly homologous variants.

Looked up from germline, CDR1 is LNHDA and CDR2 is SQIVND (reference sequence). CDR3 length equals 13 residues. Trimming removed 3 bases from V and 2 bases from J, with 6 bases in between. Libraries of TCR beta came from quantitative 5'-RACE with molecular barcodes. Each CDR3 protein gets one entry after TCRdb re-called the 5' RACE reads with MiXCR. The sample holds around 330,000 distinct CDR3 sequences; around a tenth are singletons and the top ten take about 10%. Comments on this clonotype: The antigen is undetermined.

The sequenced material came from blood, either unsorted or a sorted T cell fraction (not recorded which). The receptor was isolated from a female donor with ankylosing spondylitis or in good health (not recorded which). This chain links TRBV19 with TRBJ2-3; the D gene is possibly TRBD1 (5 bases). The CDR3 region has the DNA TGTGCCAGTAGTATGGGGCACACAGATACGCAGTATTTT. It specifies CASSMGHTDTQYF.